The present T cell receptor (beta chain) was sequenced within a study of CD8 T cells in Susac syndrome. Findings and caveats of the study: Regarding the TCR sequencing and HLA analysis, the study admitted that a relatively small number of individuals were involved.

When the RNA was reverse transcribed, random hexamers were used with an input of about 0.5 to 1 ug. TCRdb re-derived calls from the immunoSEQ multiplex PCR reads in MiXCR, one entry per CDR3 protein. This table holds about 200,000 distinct CDR3 sequences, 85% to 95% found once. CDR3 length equals 14 residues. V lost 5 bases and J lost 5, with 12 bases in between. Germline CDR1 SGHTA, CDR2 FQGNSA. Of note for this clonotype: Its antigen is as yet unknown.

The sequence was collected from a human donor in good health. Sequencing was done on a sample of CD4+ T cells from PBMCs. This sequence joins TRBV7-2 and TRBJ1-4; TRBD1 might be the D (5 bases). The CDR3 sequence: CASSPDRNNEKLFF. The CDR3 bases are TGTGCCAGCAGCCCCGACAGAAACAATGAAAAACTGTTTTTT.